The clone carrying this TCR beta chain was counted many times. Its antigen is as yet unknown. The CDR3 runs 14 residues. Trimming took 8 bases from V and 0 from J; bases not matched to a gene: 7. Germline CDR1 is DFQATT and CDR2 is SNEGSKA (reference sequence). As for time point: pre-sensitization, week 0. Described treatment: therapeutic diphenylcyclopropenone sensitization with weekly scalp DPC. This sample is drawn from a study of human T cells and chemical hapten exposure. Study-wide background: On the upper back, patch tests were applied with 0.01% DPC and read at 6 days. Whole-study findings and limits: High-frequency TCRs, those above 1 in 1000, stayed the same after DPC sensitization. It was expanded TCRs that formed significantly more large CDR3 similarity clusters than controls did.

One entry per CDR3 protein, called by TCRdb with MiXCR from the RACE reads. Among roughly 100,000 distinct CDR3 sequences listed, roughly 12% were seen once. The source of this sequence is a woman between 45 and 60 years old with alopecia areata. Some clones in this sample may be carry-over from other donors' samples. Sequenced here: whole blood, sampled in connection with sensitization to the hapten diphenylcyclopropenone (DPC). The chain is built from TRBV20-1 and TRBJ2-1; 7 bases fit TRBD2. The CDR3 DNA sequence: TGCAGTCCGGGGGGTAGGAGCTCCTACAATGAGCAGTTCTTC. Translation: CSPGGRSSYNEQFF.